These T cell receptor beta chains were read from a single sample in a study of T cell repertoires in cytomegalovirus infection. TCRdb itself ran the reads through MiXCR, one entry per CDR3 protein. This table has roughly 720,000 distinct CDR3 sequences, less than 40% appearing once. Sequencing was done on a sample of PBMCs. These receptors were taken from a human donor in good health (CMV status not recorded). Some clones in this sample may be carry-over from other donors' samples. CDR3s include the opening cysteine and the closing phenylalanine or tryptophan. The D gene is left open where the match is weak. Only part of the rows carry a size: once, few, many, or a class if the clone is expanded.

-	TRBV2	TRBD1	TRBJ1-1	TGTGCCAGCCGAAGGGACAGGGCGTTTGAAGCTTTCTTT	CASRRDRAFEAFF
-	TRBV5-6	TRBD2	TRBJ2-2	TGTGCCAGCAGCTCGGGACTAGGGGCCACCGGGGAGCTGTTTTTT	CASSSGLGATGELFF
-	TRBV6-1	TRBD2	TRBJ2-5	TGTGCCAGCAGTTTTTTGGGGGAGGGCCCTCGAGAGACCCAGTACTTC	CASSFLGEGPRETQYF
many	TRBV10-3	-	TRBJ1-4	TGTGCCATCAGTGCACAGGGTGGAGGTAAAGAAAAACTGTTTTTT	CAISAQGGGKEKLFF
-	TRBV7-6	TRBD2	TRBJ2-1	TGTGCCAGCAGCCGGCAACTAGCGGGAGGGCCCAATGAGCAGTTCTTC	CASSRQLAGGPNEQFF
many	TRBV7-2	-	TRBJ2-5	TGTGCCAGCAGCTTAGGTCGGGCAGGGTTGCAAGAGACCCAGTACTTC	CASSLGRAGLQETQYF
few	TRBV6-5	-	TRBJ2-7	TGTGCCAGCAGTCTTGCCAGGAGTAGGACCTACGAGCAGTACTTC	CASSLARSRTYEQYF
-	TRBV28	TRBD1	TRBJ1-2	TGTGCCAGCAGCCCCCGGGGACAGGGAGATGGCTACACCTTC	CASSPRGQGDGYTF
-	TRBV30	TRBD1	TRBJ1-2	TGTGCCTGCCGGACAGGGGGGGTCTATGGCTACACCTTC	CACRTGGVYGYTF
many	TRBV7-9	-	TRBJ1-1	TGTGCCAGCAGCTTTCGGGGAGGGGCAAACACTGAAGCTTTCTTT	CASSFRGGANTEAFF
-	TRBV2	TRBD1	TRBJ1-2	TGTGCCAGCAGCGATCCCCGGCAGGGGGGCTATGGCTACACCTTC	CASSDPRQGGYGYTF
-	TRBV6-1	TRBD2	TRBJ2-3	TGTGCCATCAGTAGGGGACTAGCGGGGACCACAGATACGCAGTATTTT	CAISRGLAGTTDTQYF
-	TRBV7-6	-	TRBJ1-1	TGTGCCAGCAGCTTAGGTAGGGTGGGCACTGAAGCTTTCTTT	CASSLGRVGTEAFF
once	TRBV29-1	-	TRBJ2-2	TGCAGCGTCCTTGGGGGGTCCTTGTCCGGGGAGCTGTTTTTT	CSVLGGSLSGELFF
many	TRBV11-3	TRBD2	TRBJ2-7	TGTGCCAGCAGCTTAGTCAGCGGGGGTAGCTACGAGCAGTACTTC	CASSLVSGGSYEQYF
once	TRBV12-3/TRBV12-4	TRBD2	TRBJ2-1	TGTGCCAGCAGTTTAAGAACGGGAGGTCACAATGAGCAGTTCTTC	CASSLRTGGHNEQFF
many	TRBV7-8	TRBD1	TRBJ1-2	TGTGCCAGCAGCTCACAGGGGCTCCCTAACTATGGCTACACCTTC	CASSSQGLPNYGYTF
many	TRBV7-2	TRBD2	TRBJ2-7	TGTGCCAGCAGCTTACTAGCGGGGGGCTCCTACGAGCAGTACTTC	CASSLLAGGSYEQYF
many	TRBV28	TRBD2	TRBJ2-1	TGTGCCAGCAGTCCCATGCGAGCGGGAGCGAGAGATGAGCAGTTCTTC	CASSPMRAGARDEQFF
many	TRBV6-6	-	TRBJ2-7	TGTGCCAGCAGCCGGGCTAGCTCCTACGAGCAGTACTTC	CASSRASSYEQYF
few	TRBV6-5	-	TRBJ2-3	TGTGCCAGCAGTTATCGTGAAGGCTCAGATACGCAGTATTTT	CASSYREGSDTQYF
few	TRBV20-1	TRBD2	TRBJ2-7	TGCAGTGCTAGAGTTCTTAGCGGGACCGAGCAGTACTTC	CSARVLSGTEQYF
-	TRBV6-6	-	TRBJ1-1	TGTGCCAGCAGTTACGGTACGGGACGGGACACTGAAGCTTTCTTT	CASSYGTGRDTEAFF
-	TRBV20-1	TRBD1	TRBJ1-1	TGCAGTGCTAAAAGGGGACAGATCTTCACTGAAGCTTTCTTT	CSAKRGQIFTEAFF
-	TRBV29-1	-	TRBJ2-3	TGCAGCGCTACGACTAACAGGGCGCGCACAGATACGCAGTATTTT	CSATTNRARTDTQYF
few	TRBV6-1	-	TRBJ1-5	TGTGCCAGCAGTGAAGCGGGGAGTGGTCGGGCGCCCCAGCATTTT	CASSEAGSGRAPQHF